These 27 T cell receptor beta chains were sequenced from one sample in a study of blood T cell repertoires in COVID-19. This table comes from immunoSEQ multiplex PCR, and its TCRdb copy is limited to in-frame clones, with some not included. The sample gives 200,000 to 250,000 clones, roughly four fifths of which show up once; 15% is in the top ten. Material: PBMCs or T cells enriched from blood (not recorded which). These receptors all stem from a man aged 35 to 55 who had recovered from COVID-19.

The chain carries TRBV7-2 and TRBJ2-7; possible D gene TRBD1, 6 bases. Trimming took 8 bases from V and 4 from J, leaving 18 bases between them. The CDR3 has 14 residues. Germline V CDR1 and CDR2: SGHTA, FQGNSA. The CDR3, as DNA: TGTGCCAGCCTACAGGGCCCCATCCCTTACGAGCAGTACTTC. This gives the protein CASLQGPIPYEQYF. The full variable domain, in which reference TRBV7-2 and TRBJ2-7 provide the parts outside the CDR3, is GAGVSQSPSNKVTEKGKDVELRCDPISGHTALYWYRQSLGQGLEFLIYFQGNSAPDKSGLPSDRFSAERTGGSVSTLTIQRTQQEDSAVYLCASLQGPIPYEQYFGPGTRLTVT.

J is TRBJ2-3 and V is TRBV18; D may be TRBD1 (6 bases). The CDR3 consists of 15 residues. V lost 2 bases to trimming and J lost 2 bases, with 11 bases between them. Germline CDR1 and CDR2: KGHSH and LQKENI. The CDR3 DNA reads TGTGCCAGCTCACCAGGACAGAACCCCACAGATACGCAGTATTTT. Its protein product is CASSPGQNPTDTQYF.

The genes are TRBV5-1 and TRBJ1-1; a possible D gene is TRBD1 (6 bases). CDR3 length: 14 residues. CDR1 is SGHRS and CDR2 is YFSETQ in the germline V gene. Trimming pared 4 bases from V and 3 bases from J, leaving 13 bases between. The CDR3 DNA sequence: TGCGCCAGCAGCGAAAACGGACAGTACACTGAAGCTTTCTTT. Protein product: CASSENGQYTEAFF.

The gene calls are TRBV9 and TRBJ1-1, with unresolved D. Per germline, CDR1 SGDLS and CDR2 YYNGEE. The V and J ends lost 4 bases and 0 bases respectively, with 7 bases between them. CDR3 size: 13 residues. The CDR3 sequence: CASSPILNTEAFF. Here the CDR3 DNA reads TGTGCCAGCAGCCCCATTTTGAACACTGAAGCTTTCTTT.

This clone was recorded a few times. This same CDR3 is encoded by further DNA sequences in the sample. The chain links TRBV9 to TRBJ1-5, with 7 bases aligning to TRBD1. Germline CDR1 reads SGDLS; CDR2 reads YYNGEE. The CDR3 sequence is 13 residues long. The junction had 1 base not matched to a gene; V was cut back by 1 base and J by 6 bases. The CDR3 loop is CASSVQGGQPQHF. The CDR3 DNA sequence: TGTGCCAGCAGCGTACAGGGGGGTCAGCCCCAGCATTTT.

This clone came up once. The J gene is TRBJ1-2, the V gene TRBV7-2; unclear D gene. V was shortened by 0 bases and J by 4 bases, with 9 bases between the two germline ends. This CDR3 spans 14 amino acids. CDR1 is SGHTA and CDR2 is FQGNSA in the germline V gene. CDR3 bases: TGTGCCAGCAGCTTAGCGCTGAGCGGCTATGGCTACACCTTC. Its translation is CASSLALSGYGYTF.

This clone was counted once. This chain joins TRBV10-2 and TRBJ1-1; TRBD1 aligns across 7 bases. The CDR3 has 11 amino acids. V trimming: 6 bases; J trimming: 5 bases; junction bases outside the gene matches: 0. The V gene's germline CDR1 is WSHSY and CDR2 SAAADI. The CDR3 bases are TGCGCCAGCAGGACAGGGACTGAAGCTTTCTTT. Residues: CASRTGTEAFF.

This sequence joins TRBV5-1 and TRBJ1-5; 8 positions match TRBD1. This CDR3 spans 15 amino acids. Trimming at V came to 4 bases and at J to 3 bases, leaving 6 bases not matched to a gene. Germline-derived CDR1 and CDR2 are SGHRS and YFSETQ. The CDR3 coding sequence is TGCGCCAGCAGCGCATGGACAGGGTCCAATCAGCCCCAGCATTTT. Protein: CASSAWTGSNQPQHF.

The chain joins TRBV5-1 to TRBJ1-1, with 7 bases identical to TRBD1. Germline assignment: CDR1 SGHRS and CDR2 YFSETQ. Trimming cost V 4 bases and J 2 bases; bases outside gene matches: 5. The CDR3 runs to 14 residues. The CDR3 bases are TGCGCCAGCAGCATGACAGGGTATAACACTGAAGCTTTCTTT. It specifies CASSMTGYNTEAFF.

CDR3 amino acids: CASSFFRDSPKAFF. Here the CDR3 DNA reads TGTGCCAGCAGTTTTTTCCGGGACTCCCCTAAAGCTTTCTTT. This chain uses TRBV28 with TRBJ1-1, with TRBD1 as a possible D gene (5 bases). CDR1 is MDHEN, CDR2 SYDVKM, per germline. CDR3 size: 14 residues. Trimming took off 3 bases at V and 9 bases at J, with 17 bases between the two ends.

This clone is a singleton in its sample. V and J are TRBV15 and TRBJ1-1, with 8 bases that match TRBD1. CDR1 is LNHNV and CDR2 is YYDKDF in the germline V gene (reference sequence). With V trimmed by 4 bases and J by 8 bases, 3 bases remained unmatched. The CDR3 is 12 residues long. The CDR3: CATSKRDREAFF. CDR3 DNA: TGTGCCACCAGCAAGCGGGACAGGGAAGCTTTCTTT.

V gene TRBV6-5 combines with J gene TRBJ2-2; 9 nucleotides align to TRBD1. V gave up 10 bases and J gave up 4 bases; unmatched junction bases: 4. The CDR3 contains 13 residues. In germline, CDR1 is MNHEY, CDR2 SVGAGI. The CDR3 loop is CATEDRGTGELFF. As DNA, the CDR3 is TGTGCCACAGAGGACAGGGGCACCGGGGAGCTGTTTTTT.

V and J are TRBV5-1 and TRBJ2-1; 8 nucleotides agree with TRBD2. CDR3 length: 15 residues. Germline V CDR1 and CDR2: SGHRS, YFSETQ. Germline trimming cut 1 base from V and 9 bases from J; bases unmatched to any gene: 9. The CDR3 reads CASSLRPGGPGEQFF. The DNA of the CDR3 is TGCGCCAGCAGCTTGAGGCCGGGGGGGCCGGGTGAGCAGTTCTTC.

This chain joins TRBV9 and TRBJ2-3; TRBD2 aligns across 10 bases. Germline lookup yields CDR1 SGDLS and CDR2 YYNGEE. The V segment lost 4 bases and the J segment 6 bases; nucleotides outside the gene matches: 8. The CDR3 loop spans 15 amino acids. In DNA, the CDR3 is TGTGCCAGCAGCCGGAGCGGGGGGGCCGGTGATACGCAGTATTTT. Translating it yields CASSRSGGAGDTQYF.

The chain couples TRBV3-1 (or the pseudogene TRBV3-2) to TRBJ2-3; D not resolved. From germline, CDR1 is LGHDT and CDR2 YNNKEL (reference sequence). The CDR3 length is 12 residues. Trimming shortened V by 2 bases and J by 4 bases, and 4 bases separated the two germline ends. DNA for the CDR3: TGTGCCAGCAGCCAACTTTCAGATACGCAGTATTTT. This codes for CASSQLSDTQYF.

The chain uses TRBV28 and TRBJ2-3, with 7 nucleotides matching TRBD1. V shed 6 bases and J 2 bases; nucleotides not matched to a gene: 8. CDR3 length: 15 amino acids. CDR1 and CDR2 (germline): MDHEN, SYDVKM. The CDR3 bases are TGTGCCAGCAGGGTAGGGGGCTCCTTCACAGATACGCAGTATTTT. Its protein product is CASRVGGSFTDTQYF.

This clone was observed a single time. This chain links TRBV4-1 with TRBJ2-2; D gene unclear. Germline CDR1 MGHRA, CDR2 YSYEKL. The CDR3 covers 16 residues. Trimming took 5 bases from V and 1 from J, leaving 14 bases between them. The CDR3 region is CASSSRFGQNTGELFF. The DNA of the CDR3 is TGCGCCAGCAGCTCTCGCTTTGGGCAGAACACCGGGGAGCTGTTTTTT.

A few counts support this clone. This chain connects TRBV4-3 to TRBJ1-2, with unresolved D. Deletions cut 4 bases from V and 9 bases from J, with 24 bases between. Germline V gene data show CDR1 as LGHNA and CDR2 as YSLEER. The CDR3 is 16 amino acids. CDR3 protein: CASSPRGGRVVDRYTF. The CDR3 DNA is TGCGCCAGCAGCCCCCGAGGCGGCAGAGTCGTCGATCGCTACACCTTC.

This clone has just one count. The V and J genes are TRBV24-1 and TRBJ2-3, with TRBD2 matching 8 bases. This CDR3 contains 16 residues. From germline, CDR1 is KGHDR and CDR2 SFDVKD. After removal of 6 bases from V and 2 bases from J, the junction contained 9 bases not matched to a gene. The CDR3: CATSQGAGGVTDTQYF. The CDR3 DNA reads TGTGCCACCAGTCAGGGCGCCGGGGGGGTCACAGATACGCAGTATTTT.

The rearrangement links TRBV2 to TRBJ1-4; D is possibly TRBD1 (6 bases). Trimming removed 8 bases at V and 4 bases at J, with 11 bases between. Per germline, CDR1 SNHLY and CDR2 FYNNEI. The CDR3 has 13 amino acids. The DNA for the CDR3 is TGTGCCAGCCGTCCAGGGGTTAATGAAAAACTGTTTTTT. Amino acids: CASRPGVNEKLFF. Using reference TRBV2 and TRBJ1-4 for the parts outside the CDR3, the full variable domain is EPEVTQTPSHQVTQMGQEVILRCVPISNHLYFYWYRQILGQKVEFLVSFYNNEISEKSEIFDDQFSVERPDGSNFTLKIRSTKLEDSAMYFCASRPGVNEKLFFGSGTQLSVL.

The V gene is TRBV7-2, the J gene TRBJ2-3, with 8 bases fitting TRBD1. The J segment lost 5 bases and the V segment lost 3 bases, leaving 4 bases of the junction unmatched. In germline, CDR1 is SGHTA, CDR2 FQGNSA. CDR3 size: 14 residues. The CDR3 loop is CASSFITGGDTQYF. The CDR3 nucleotides read TGTGCCAGCAGCTTTATTACAGGGGGAGATACGCAGTATTTT.

The genes are TRBV27 and TRBJ2-1, with TRBD2 matching over 8 bases. Trimming at V came to 5 bases and at J to 5 bases, leaving 8 bases not matched to a gene. Germline V lookup: CDR1 MNHEY, CDR2 SMNVEV (reference sequence). The CDR3 length is 15 residues. The CDR3 here is CASSLLAGLHNEQFF. The CDR3 nucleotides read TGTGCCAGCAGTCTCTTAGCGGGACTCCACAATGAGCAGTTCTTC.

The V gene is TRBV9, the J gene TRBJ1-5, with D unresolved. CDR3 length: 15 residues. The V end was cut by 0 bases, the J end by 1 base, with 8 bases between. CDR1 is SGDLS and CDR2 is YYNGEE in the germline V gene. CDR3 coding DNA: TGTGCCAGCAGCGTAGAGGGAGGCAGCAATCAGCCCCAGCATTTT. The encoded protein is CASSVEGGSNQPQHF.

The genes are TRBV29-1 and TRBJ2-5, with 7 nucleotides matching TRBD1. This CDR3 contains 15 residues. The trim removed 4 bases at V and 4 bases at J, leaving 12 bases unmatched. Per the germline V gene, CDR1 is SQVTM and CDR2 is ANQGSEA. CDR3 sequence (DNA): TGCAGCGTTGGAGCTGGACAGGAGAGTAGAGAGACCCAGTACTTC. Translating gives CSVGAGQESRETQYF.

The chain links TRBV20-1 to TRBJ1-5; D uncertain. CDR3 length equals 14 residues. Trimming left V 3 bases short and J 4 bases short, with 13 bases between. Germline values: CDR1 DFQATT, CDR2 SNEGSKA (reference sequence). The CDR3 DNA is TGCAGTGCTAGTAACACAGCTACGAATCAGCCCCAGCATTTT. It is translated as CSASNTATNQPQHF.

This chain connects TRBV5-1 to TRBJ2-7; a weak D match, TRBD2 (5 bases). The CDR3 is 11 residues long. Germline lookup yields CDR1 SGHRS and CDR2 YFSETQ. Trimming cost V 2 bases and J 6 bases, with 6 bases left between them. CDR3 in amino acids: CASSFGGEQYF. CDR3 DNA: TGCGCCAGCAGCTTTGGAGGCGAGCAGTACTTC.

V usage is TRBV29-1 and J usage is TRBJ2-3; 7 nucleotides align to TRBD1. The CDR3 covers 13 residues. CDR1 SQVTM and CDR2 ANQGSEA come from the germline V gene. The J segment lost 3 bases and the V segment lost 6 bases, leaving 6 bases of the junction unmatched. In DNA, the CDR3 is TGCAGCGTCTCGACAGGGTATACAGATACGCAGTATTTT. It translates to CSVSTGYTDTQYF.